A selection of T cell receptor beta chains follows, all from one sample in a study of control samples from healthy donors and cancer patients. TCRdb keeps only in-frame clones here, not all; method: immunoSEQ multiplex PCR. Among approximately 63,000 clones listed, over 75% were seen once. Sequenced input: blood. These receptors came from a man between 40 and 49 years old in good health. The CDR3 runs from the conserved cysteine through the conserved F or W. A D gene is named only where the DNA matches it firmly. Part of the rows lack a size; the others show once, few, many or a class for expanded clones.

j_call d_call clone_size v_call cdr3_nt cdr3_aa
TRBJ2-1 . . TRBV21-1 TGTGCCAGCAGCTACAGCAACAGCTCCTACAATGAGCAGTTCTTC CASSYSNSSYNEQFF
TRBJ1-5 . . TRBV18 TGTGCCAGCTCACCTGGACAGTCGTCGGGGCCCCAGCATTTT CASSPGQSSGPQHF
TRBJ1-2 . . TRBV7-9 TGTGCCAGCAGCTTAGAGACGTATTTTCAGGGGAGCTATGGCTACACCTTC CASSLETYFQGSYGYTF
TRBJ1-5 . few TRBV5-1 TGCGCCAGCAGCTTGGTCCCCTCGAGCGGGGGCAACAATCAGCCCCAGCATTTT CASSLVPSSGGNNQPQHF
TRBJ2-3 TRBD1 once TRBV7-3 TGTGCCAGCAGCTTCGGGTTTACAGGGGTGGGAGCAGATACGCAGTATTTT CASSFGFTGVGADTQYF
TRBJ1-2 TRBD1 . TRBV29-1 TGCAGCGTTGAAGATCCGGGACAGGGGGCGTATGGCTACACCTTC CSVEDPGQGAYGYTF
TRBJ2-2 . . TRBV7-2 TGTGCCAGCAGCTTAGTAGGCAGGGCAGTTGGTAACACCGGGGAGCTGTTTTTT CASSLVGRAVGNTGELFF
TRBJ2-7 . . TRBV7-9 TGTGCCAGCAGCTCGGTCTACGAGCAGTACTTC CASSSVYEQYF
TRBJ1-1 . . TRBV7-9 TGTGCCAGCAGCCCAAGGGTGGAAGGATGGGACACTGAAGCTTTCTTT CASSPRVEGWDTEAFF
TRBJ1-3 . . TRBV11-3 TGTGCCAGCAGCCGTCGGTGGGGCTACAGGGCCGACTCTGGAAACACCATATATTTT CASSRRWGYRADSGNTIYF
TRBJ1-1 TRBD1 . TRBV30 TGTGCCTGGAGGCCCGGGGACAGGTCGAACACTGAAGCTTTCTTT CAWRPGDRSNTEAFF
TRBJ2-7 . . TRBV30 TGTGCCTGGAGTAAGCGGGACCTACACACAGGGGAGCAGTACTTC CAWSKRDLHTGEQYF
TRBJ1-1 . . TRBV7-2 TGTGCCAGCAGCTTACTGGGGCAGGCCCTCTTTAACACTGAAGCTTTCTTT CASSLLGQALFNTEAFF
TRBJ2-7 . . TRBV29-1 TGCAGCGTCCATTTTCGGGACATCGAGAACGAGCAGTACTTC CSVHFRDIENEQYF
TRBJ1-2 . . TRBV18 TGTGCCAGCTCACCCCTAGGACAGAACTATGGCTACACCTTC CASSPLGQNYGYTF
TRBJ2-3 TRBD1 . TRBV6-6 TGTGCCAGCAGCCTATGGACAGGGAGCACAGATACGCAGTATTTT CASSLWTGSTDTQYF